The T cell receptor (beta chain) described here comes from a study of cytomegalovirus exposure and HLA in healthy donors. Germline lookup yields CDR1 SGHRS and CDR2 YFSETQ. This CDR3 contains 16 residues. The V and J ends lost 6 bases and 4 bases respectively, with 17 bases between them. It was with 60 Vbeta and 13 Jbeta primers that the PCR ran. Only in-frame clones appear in the TCRdb table, and some are missing; sequencing was by immunoSEQ multiplex PCR. The data contain roughly 60,000 clones, approximately 80% of them singletons. As to this clone: Its antigen remains unknown.

Study observations and caveats: It was about 180 TCR beta chains that were listed as cytomegalovirus-associated. In terms of immune exposure information, only CMV serostatus was available.

The chain has TRBV5-1 and TRBJ1-6, with D possibly being TRBD1 (6 bases). Sequencing was carried out using PBMCs. The source of this sequence is a female donor in good health and CMV-seronegative. The CDR3 protein is CASTWGGQGYNSPLHF. CDR3 DNA: TGCGCCAGCACCTGGGGGGGCCAGGGATATAATTCACCCCTCCACTTT. Looking up the rest from reference TRBV5-1 and TRBJ1-6 gives the full variable domain: KAGVTQTPRYLIKTRGQQVTLSCSPISGHRSVSWYQQTPGQGLQFLFEYFSETQRNKGNFPGRFSGRQFSNSRSEMNVSTLELGDSALYLCASTWGGQGYNSPLHFGNGTRLTVT.